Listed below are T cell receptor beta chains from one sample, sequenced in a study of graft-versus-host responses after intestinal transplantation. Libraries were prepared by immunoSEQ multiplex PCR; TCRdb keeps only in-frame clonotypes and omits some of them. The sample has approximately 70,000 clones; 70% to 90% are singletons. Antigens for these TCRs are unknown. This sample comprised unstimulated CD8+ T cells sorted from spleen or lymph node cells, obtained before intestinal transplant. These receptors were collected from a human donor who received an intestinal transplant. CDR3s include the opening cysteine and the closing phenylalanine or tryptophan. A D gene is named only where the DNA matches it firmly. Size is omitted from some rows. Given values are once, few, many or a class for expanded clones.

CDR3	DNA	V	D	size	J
CASSLSGSRGNTGELFF	TGTGCCAGCAGTTTATCTGGATCTCGGGGGAACACCGGGGAGCTGTTTTTT	TRBV27	NA	NA	TRBJ2-2
CASSLDPPGAYEQYF	TGTGCCAGCAGCTTAGATCCACCAGGGGCATACGAGCAGTACTTC	TRBV11-2	NA	NA	TRBJ2-7
CASSLAIRVPSYEQYF	TGCGCCAGCAGCTTGGCCATCAGGGTTCCGTCCTACGAGCAGTACTTC	TRBV5-1	NA	NA	TRBJ2-7
CASSLQGTGELFF	TGTGCCAGCAGCTTGCAGGGTACCGGGGAGCTGTTTTTT	TRBV7-8	NA	NA	TRBJ2-2
CASSLVLPTSGLDPDTQYF	TGTGCCAGCAGTTTGGTCCTACCCACAAGCGGACTAGACCCAGATACGCAGTATTTT	TRBV28	TRBD2	NA	TRBJ2-3
CSVGTGSRNTIYF	TGCAGCGTGGGGACAGGGAGTAGAAACACCATATATTTT	TRBV29-1	TRBD1	NA	TRBJ1-3
CASSNLARGNYGYTF	TGTGCCAGCAGTAATCTGGCCAGGGGGAACTATGGCTACACCTTC	TRBV28	TRBD1	once	TRBJ1-2
CASSLGSGGSGNTIYF	TGTGCCAGCAGCTTAGGTTCCGGGGGTTCTGGAAACACCATATATTTT	TRBV7-6	NA	NA	TRBJ1-3
CASSQVWGPFSGNTIYF	TGCGCCAGCAGCCAAGTGTGGGGGCCATTCTCTGGAAACACCATATATTTT	TRBV4-1	NA	NA	TRBJ1-3
CASSIRPGDTEAFF	TGTGCCAGTAGTATTCGGCCCGGAGACACTGAAGCTTTCTTT	TRBV19	NA	NA	TRBJ1-1
CASSFWAGGYTF	TGTGCCAGCAGCTTTTGGGCTGGAGGCTACACCTTC	TRBV5-4	NA	NA	TRBJ1-2
CASSLGTSGRNRGNEQFF	TGTGCCAGCAGCTTAGGGACTAGCGGGAGAAATCGGGGGAATGAGCAGTTCTTC	TRBV7-6	TRBD2	NA	TRBJ2-1
CSVEGDLAEETQYF	TGCAGCGTTGAGGGGGACCTAGCGGAAGAGACCCAGTACTTC	TRBV29-1	TRBD2	NA	TRBJ2-5
CASSDSRRTDNYEQYF	TGTGCCAGCAGTGACTCGAGGCGGACAGACAACTACGAGCAGTACTTC	TRBV6-4	NA	few	TRBJ2-7
CASSVTGWEQFF	TGTGCCAGCAGCGTAACAGGGTGGGAGCAGTTCTTC	TRBV5-5	NA	NA	TRBJ2-1
CASSLRGQDTGELFF	TGCGCCAGCAGCTTGCGGGGTCAGGACACCGGGGAGCTGTTTTTT	TRBV5-1	NA	once	TRBJ2-2
CASSLAGQGRFF	TGTGCCAGCAGCTTAGCGGGACAGGGGAGGTTCTTC	TRBV7-9	TRBD1	once	TRBJ2-1
CASSFLTPGTLDGEAFF	TGTGCCAGCAGCTTTCTTACCCCCGGGACATTGGATGGTGAAGCTTTCTTT	TRBV7-8	NA	NA	TRBJ1-1
CATSSLLRRSESYEQFF	TGTGCCACCAGCAGCCTACTCCGAAGGTCGGAGTCTTATGAGCAGTTCTTC	TRBV15	NA	NA	TRBJ2-1
CASSLDRMKDEAFF	TGTGCCAGCAGTTTGGACAGAATGAAGGATGAAGCTTTCTTT	TRBV27	NA	once	TRBJ1-1
CASQTGEGYEQYF	TGTGCCAGCCAGACAGGGGAGGGCTACGAGCAGTACTTC	TRBV27	NA	once	TRBJ2-7
CASSQTEDEQYF	TGCGCCAGCAGCCAGACGGAGGACGAGCAGTACTTC	TRBV4-1	NA	NA	TRBJ2-7
CASSLATGGDEAFF	TGTGCCAGCAGCTTAGCGACAGGGGGGGATGAAGCTTTCTTT	TRBV7-8	TRBD1	NA	TRBJ1-1
CASSQGEGSTDTQYF	TGCGCCAGCAGCCAAGGCGAGGGAAGCACAGATACGCAGTATTTT	TRBV4-1	NA	NA	TRBJ2-3
CASSLETTGAAETQYF	TGTGCCAGCAGTTTGGAGACCACGGGAGCAGCAGAGACCCAGTACTTC	TRBV28	NA	NA	TRBJ2-5
CASSVQEGGYTF	TGTGCCAGCAGCGTGCAGGAGGGCGGCTACACCTTC	TRBV9	NA	NA	TRBJ1-2
CASSLGGGHLTEAFF	TGTGCCAGCAGCTTAGGAGGGGGACACCTCACTGAAGCTTTCTTT	TRBV7-9	NA	NA	TRBJ1-1
CASSYPTLEGYTEAFF	TGTGCCAGCAGTTACCCAACACTTGAGGGATACACTGAAGCTTTCTTT	TRBV6-6	NA	NA	TRBJ1-1
CASSWTAGGDEQYF	TGCGCCAGCAGCTGGACGGCGGGAGGGGACGAGCAGTACTTC	TRBV5-1	TRBD2	NA	TRBJ2-7
CASSLDRGRIYEQYF	TGTGCCAGCAGCCTGGACAGGGGAAGGATCTACGAGCAGTACTTC	TRBV5-8	TRBD1	NA	TRBJ2-7
CASSFSGELFF	TGTGCCAGCAGTTTCTCCGGGGAGCTGTTTTTT	TRBV27	NA	once	TRBJ2-2
CAISESGQTYEQYF	TGTGCCATCAGTGAGTCGGGACAGACCTACGAGCAGTACTTC	TRBV10-3	TRBD1	once	TRBJ2-7
CASSRIWDRDEKLFF	TGCGCCAGCAGCCGCATCTGGGACAGGGACGAAAAACTGTTTTTT	TRBV5-1	TRBD1	NA	TRBJ1-4
CASSSPPAGWAGYTF	TGTGCCAGCAGCTCCCCACCGGCGGGGTGGGCTGGCTACACCTTC	TRBV5-4	NA	NA	TRBJ1-2
CASSQDRGQSVNEKLFF	TGTGCCAGCAGCCAAGATAGAGGACAGTCAGTAAACGAAAAACTGTTTTTT	TRBV14	NA	NA	TRBJ1-4
CASSFQVRSYYYGYTF	TGTGCCAGCAGCTTTCAGGTTCGGTCTTACTACTATGGCTACACCTTC	TRBV5-6	NA	NA	TRBJ1-2
CASSFDREVGYEQYF	TGTGCCAGCAGCTTCGACAGGGAGGTGGGGTACGAGCAGTACTTC	TRBV5-8	NA	NA	TRBJ2-7
CASRRGGATEAFF	TGTGCCAGCAGGAGGGGGGGGGCAACTGAAGCTTTCTTT	TRBV2	NA	once	TRBJ1-1
CASSLSLGQGDGYTF	TGTGCCAGCAGTCTATCCCTGGGACAGGGCGACGGCTACACCTTC	TRBV28	TRBD1	NA	TRBJ1-2
CASSLGTGGPGEQYF	TGTGCCAGCAGCTTGGGTACGGGAGGGCCGGGAGAGCAGTACTTC	TRBV5-4	TRBD2	NA	TRBJ2-7
CASRSGGAYNEQFF	TGTGCCAGCAGGTCTGGGGGCGCTTACAATGAGCAGTTCTTC	TRBV2	NA	NA	TRBJ2-1
CASSFSFQGSYEQYF	TGTGCCAGCAGTTTCTCTTTCCAGGGGTCCTACGAGCAGTACTTC	TRBV27	NA	NA	TRBJ2-7
CASSQKGWRDHNEQFF	TGTGCCAGCAGCCAAAAAGGGTGGCGGGACCACAATGAGCAGTTCTTC	TRBV4-2	NA	NA	TRBJ2-1